This T cell receptor beta chain came from a study of OX40 agonist ivuxolimab in advanced cancers. Study-level background: Ivuxolimab was an agonistic, fully human IgG2 monoclonal antibody directed against OX40 (CD134), a costimulatory receptor. Intravenous ivuxolimab was administered to patients every 2 weeks at six dose levels: 0.01, 0.1, 0.3, 1.5, 3 and 10 mg/kg. Of the approximately 54 patients in dose escalation, some 20 had hepatocellular carcinoma, some 15 had melanoma, 9 had renal cell carcinoma and 9 had head and neck cancer. In the dose-escalation cohort, 82.7% of patients were male, and the mean age was roughly 60 years, with a range of about 23 to 85. Prior anti-PD-1, anti-PD-L1 or anti-CTLA-4 therapy was permitted, and 40% of dose-escalation patients had received checkpoint inhibitors. Partial responses occurred in three dose-escalation patients: two with cutaneous melanoma and one with hepatocellular carcinoma. Peripheral TCRbeta sequencing aimed to test whether ivuxolimab altered TCR sequence diversity and caused clonal T-cell expansion. The paper covers the monotherapy dose-escalation part of the phase I ivuxolimab trial, which included N of about 50 patients.

The trial excluded patients who had a history of autoimmune disease or who were on systemic immunosuppression. In every dose cohort, peripheral blood was drawn for TCR sequencing at baseline, cycle 4 day 1, and cycle 7 day 1. Samples came from an open-label, multicenter, first-in-human phase I dose-escalation trial of ivuxolimab. The trial enrolled adults with locally advanced or metastatic head and neck squamous cell, hepatocellular, melanoma or renal cell carcinoma. CD4+ and CD8+ T cells were sorted separately from peripheral blood before TCR sequencing. At the junction V is shortened by 0 bases and J by 1 base, with 30 bases in between. Measured from the cysteine to the phenylalanine, the CDR3 is 21 residues long. Only the CDR3 region is kept as DNA, spanning 63 bases read in frame from base 1. For CDR1 and CDR2, the germline V gene (reference sequence) lists GTSNPN and SVGIG. The research as a whole found: Antigen specificity was not determined for the clonally expanded peripheral T cells. After ivuxolimab, CD8+ T cells had more expanded clones than CD4+ T cells on average. Low levels of normalized T-cell clonal expansion were also seen in some patients who did not respond. Clonal expansion of both CD4+ and CD8+ blood T cells was observed from baseline to week 6 at doses 0.1 to 3.0 mg/kg. In the 0.1-3.0 mg/kg groups, partial responders had among the lowest normalized peripheral clonal expansion, particularly in CD8+ T cells.

To sequence the TCRbeta CDR3 region, genomic DNA was isolated from the sorted cells. TCRbeta CDR3 regions were sequenced using the immunoSEQ Assay. This immuneACCESS table, as held by TCRdb, lists in-frame sequences with V and J called but not all clones. Of the missing ones, under half trace to an unresolved V gene in checked studies; the others have no known cause. Within this sample are around 70,000 clones, with approximately 80% of them counted one time only. The biggest ten clones account for around 7.5% of the sample. About this clone itself: There is no known antigen for this receptor. The input lacks base qualities; no much larger clone sits a single base away.

The source was CD4+ or CD8+ T cells sorted from blood, collected in a trial of the OX40 agonist ivuxolimab. The sequence is built from TRBV30 and TRBJ1-1, with TRBD1 perhaps the D gene, on 6 matching bases. The source is an adult with an advanced solid tumor such as melanoma, head and neck, liver or kidney cancer. In nucleotide form, the sequence is TGTGCCTGGAGTGTACTGCCGGGGGCCCGGTTCTCCGACACGAAGAACACTGAAGCTTTCTTT. This codes for CAWSVLPGARFSDTKNTEAFF.